These T cell receptor beta chains were read from a single sample in a study of T cells in localized non-small cell lung cancer. Profiled with immunoSEQ multiplex PCR; TCRdb holds only in-frame clones, not every one. This table holds more than 40,000 clones, roughly nine tenths found once. The specimen comprised PBMCs, sampled before any cancer treatment. Receptor source: a man aged 40-75 years with stage II lung adenocarcinoma. Both conserved end residues are part of each CDR3. A D gene is named only where the DNA matches it firmly. Clone sizes are given selectively: once, few, many, or a class where the clone is expanded.

CDR3nt	CDR3aa	j_gene	d_gene	v_gene	abundance
TGTGCCAGCAGCCTTCGAGGGGGGCTTAATGAAAAACTGTTTTTT	CASSLRGGLNEKLFF	TRBJ1-4	-	TRBV9	-
TGCGCCAGCAGCCTCAGGGAGGGAGCTAATCAGCCCCAGCATTTT	CASSLREGANQPQHF	TRBJ1-5	-	TRBV4-1	-
TGTGCCAGCAGGGGCCCGAATCAGCCCCAGCATTTT	CASRGPNQPQHF	TRBJ1-5	-	TRBV6-5	-
TGTGCCAGCAGAACTCTCCGCCCGGGATACTATGGCTACACCTTC	CASRTLRPGYYGYTF	TRBJ1-2	-	TRBV6-5	-
TGTGCCAGCAGCTCGGGCGGGGGGGTGAAGACAGATACGCAGTATTTT	CASSSGGGVKTDTQYF	TRBJ2-3	TRBD2	TRBV5-4	-
TGTGCCAGCAGTCAGGGGTACCAAGAGACCCAGTACTTC	CASSQGYQETQYF	TRBJ2-5	-	TRBV11-2	-
TGTGCCAGCAGTTTCCTCCGGACTCCTTACAATGAGCAGTTCTTC	CASSFLRTPYNEQFF	TRBJ2-1	-	TRBV6-5	-
TGTGCCAGCAGCCCTAACAGGGGGAGGGATGAGCAGTTCTTC	CASSPNRGRDEQFF	TRBJ2-1	-	TRBV6-6	few
TGTGCCACCAGCAGAGACAGGGGACACACCGGGGAGCTGTTTTTT	CATSRDRGHTGELFF	TRBJ2-2	-	TRBV15	-
TGTGCCAGCAGCTTAAGTGCCGGGGAGCTGTTTTTT	CASSLSAGELFF	TRBJ2-2	-	TRBV11-2	-
TGTGCCTGGAGTCAAGGGAATAGCAATCAGCCCCAGCATTTT	CAWSQGNSNQPQHF	TRBJ1-5	-	TRBV30	once
TGCGCCAGCAGCTTGGGTGCCCTTCGGGGCTACACCTTC	CASSLGALRGYTF	TRBJ1-2	-	TRBV5-1	-
TGTGCCAGCAGCGTAGGAGTTTACACTGAAGCTTTCTTT	CASSVGVYTEAFF	TRBJ1-1	-	TRBV9	-
TGTGCCAGCCTTACTAGCGGACAAGAGACCCAGTACTTC	CASLTSGQETQYF	TRBJ2-5	TRBD2	TRBV25-1	-
TGTGCCAGCAGCTTAAGTTCAGGACAGGGCAATTCCCACCTTTACGAGCAGTACTTC	CASSLSSGQGNSHLYEQYF	TRBJ2-7	TRBD1	TRBV7-6	-
TGCGCCAGCAGCCGGGGCCGGGACAGCTTAACAACTAATGAAAAACTGTTTTTT	CASSRGRDSLTTNEKLFF	TRBJ1-4	TRBD1	TRBV5-1	-
TGTGCCAGCAGCACGACCGGGACAAGGAACACTGAAGCTTTCTTT	CASSTTGTRNTEAFF	TRBJ1-1	-	TRBV9	-
TGTGCCAGCAGCCCATTGGCGGGGGGCCTTGACACCGGGGAGCTGTTTTTT	CASSPLAGGLDTGELFF	TRBJ2-2	TRBD2	TRBV7-3	-
TGTGCTAGTGGTTTGTCGGCGAGGGGGACTAGAACGACCTATGGGGTCTCAGATACGCAGTATTTT	CASGLSARGTRTTYGVSDTQYF	TRBJ2-3	TRBD2	TRBV12-5	-
TGTGCCACCTCAAGCTCAATGAAGCGGGGGGTTCAAGAGACCCAGTACTTC	CATSSSMKRGVQETQYF	TRBJ2-5	TRBD2	TRBV5-4	-
TGTGCCAGCAGTGAATCCGCGACAGGGGAGGATCACTCCTACGAGCAGTACTTC	CASSESATGEDHSYEQYF	TRBJ2-7	TRBD1	TRBV6-1	once
TGTGCCAGCAGCTTAGGATGGGGTACTGGAAACACCATATATTTT	CASSLGWGTGNTIYF	TRBJ1-3	-	TRBV7-8	once
TGTGCCTGGAACGAACCCCGGGTCCAAGAGACCCAGTACTTC	CAWNEPRVQETQYF	TRBJ2-5	-	TRBV30	-
TGTGCCAGCAGTGAAGCGATCGGACGCTGGGGGTCCTACGAGCAGTACTTC	CASSEAIGRWGSYEQYF	TRBJ2-7	-	TRBV2	-
TGTGCCAGCAGCTTGCGGACAGGGGACTATGGCTACACCTTC	CASSLRTGDYGYTF	TRBJ1-2	TRBD1	TRBV5-4	-
TGTGCCACCAGCAGAGATTGGGGGAGCCCAGATACGCAGTATTTT	CATSRDWGSPDTQYF	TRBJ2-3	-	TRBV15	-
TGCAGCGTTGAGGACCAGGGTCAATTCAACAGGCGGTTCTTC	CSVEDQGQFNRRFF	TRBJ2-1	-	TRBV29-1	-
TGTGCCAGCAGTTCCTACCCGAACACTGAAGCTTTCTTT	CASSSYPNTEAFF	TRBJ1-1	-	TRBV2	-
TGTGCCAGCAGCCCGACAGAGGGAGGCTACACCTTC	CASSPTEGGYTF	TRBJ1-2	-	TRBV7-3	-
TGTGCCAGCAGCTTTAGCACAGATACGCAGTATTTT	CASSFSTDTQYF	TRBJ2-3	-	TRBV13	-
TGTGCCAGTAGTAACCGGGAGCTGTTTTTT	CASSNRELFF	TRBJ2-2	-	TRBV19	medium-sized
TGTGCCATCGGCAGGGAGGAGGACACTGAAGCTTTCTTT	CAIGREEDTEAFF	TRBJ1-1	-	TRBV10-3	-
TGTGCCAGCAGCTTGGGGACAGAAGCCCAAGAGACCCAGTACTTC	CASSLGTEAQETQYF	TRBJ2-5	TRBD1	TRBV11-2	-
TGTGCCAGCAGCGGCATGTCCCGGGACAGGGGCGGTAATGAAAAACTGTTTTTT	CASSGMSRDRGGNEKLFF	TRBJ1-4	TRBD1	TRBV9	-
TGTGCCAGCAGCTTGGTTAATGACATTGATCCTCAATTT	CASSLVNDIDPQF	TRBJ1-1	-	TRBV5-6	-
TGTGCCAGCAGCCGAGACCGTCCGAACACCGGGGAGCTGTTTTTT	CASSRDRPNTGELFF	TRBJ2-2	-	TRBV5-4	-
TGTGCCAGCAGTTACTCAACTCTCGGAGCCGGGGAGCTGTTTTTT	CASSYSTLGAGELFF	TRBJ2-2	-	TRBV6-5	few
TGTGCCAGCAGTTGGGACCCCCGTGGCGGTTTTGGAGCTTTCTTT	CASSWDPRGGFGAFF	TRBJ1-1	-	TRBV27	-
TGCAGCGTTGAAGATCGGGTCTCCGGGGAGCTGTTTTTT	CSVEDRVSGELFF	TRBJ2-2	-	TRBV29-1	-
TGTGCCAGCAGCCCAGGGACAGGGAGAGAGACCCAGTACTTC	CASSPGTGRETQYF	TRBJ2-5	TRBD1	TRBV5-4	-
TGTGCCAGCAGTTTCTCAGGATTCACAGATACGCAGTATTTT	CASSFSGFTDTQYF	TRBJ2-3	-	TRBV27	-
TGCGCCAGCAGCCCCCGGGACAGGACTAAGTACAATGAGCAGTTCTTC	CASSPRDRTKYNEQFF	TRBJ2-1	TRBD1	TRBV5-1	-
TGTGCCAGCAGCCCCGGCCCGCCTAGGGTATACACTGAAGCTTTCTTT	CASSPGPPRVYTEAFF	TRBJ1-1	-	TRBV5-6	-
TGTGCCAGCAGCGGAAGGGGGGCCTCGTACGAGCAGTACTTC	CASSGRGASYEQYF	TRBJ2-7	-	TRBV7-6	-
TGCGCCAGCAGTGAATCCCGGGCTGTCCAAGAGACCCAGTACTTC	CASSESRAVQETQYF	TRBJ2-5	-	TRBV5-1	-
TGTGCCACCAGCTCCCGGGACAGGGCTAATGAAAAACTGTTTTTT	CATSSRDRANEKLFF	TRBJ1-4	TRBD1	TRBV15	-
TGTGCCAGCAGTCCCGGGAGGGCCGGGTCGAATCAGCCCCAGCATTTT	CASSPGRAGSNQPQHF	TRBJ1-5	-	TRBV7-6	-
TGTGCCAGTAGTCGCCAGGGAGGGATGAACACCGGGGAGCTGTTTTTT	CASSRQGGMNTGELFF	TRBJ2-2	TRBD2	TRBV19	-
TGTGCCAGCAGTGAACTATGGTTAGGGGATTTTAGCAATCAGCCCCAGCATTTT	CASSELWLGDFSNQPQHF	TRBJ1-5	-	TRBV6-1	-
TGTGCCAGCAGCCAAGAATCCAGGTCTACCGAAAAACTGTTTTTT	CASSQESRSTEKLFF	TRBJ1-4	-	TRBV4-2	-
TGTGCCAGCAACCTGGGACAGGAGGCCGGGGAGCTGTTTTTT	CASNLGQEAGELFF	TRBJ2-2	TRBD1	TRBV6-1	-
TGTGCCAGCAGCTTGGGGACAGGGAGCAATCAGCCCCAGCATTTT	CASSLGTGSNQPQHF	TRBJ1-5	TRBD1	TRBV5-8	-
TGTGCCACCAGCAGACTTCCGACAGGGGACCAAGAGACCCAGTACTTC	CATSRLPTGDQETQYF	TRBJ2-5	TRBD1	TRBV15	-
TGTGCCATCAGTGATTCGACAAGGGGAGTTGGAACTAATGAAAAACTGTTTTTT	CAISDSTRGVGTNEKLFF	TRBJ1-4	-	TRBV10-3	-
TGCGCCAGCAGCCCAATAGCGGGGACGGAGACCCAGTACTTC	CASSPIAGTETQYF	TRBJ2-5	TRBD2	TRBV5-1	-